The 14 T cell receptor beta chains reported below all come from one sample, sequenced in a study of T-cell memory formation after mild COVID-19. TCRdb itself ran the 5' RACE reads through MiXCR, one entry per CDR3 protein. Of about 44,000 distinct CDR3 sequences listed, approximately 6.8% are singletons. Sequences were obtained from PBMCs or a T cell subset sorted from them (not recorded which). Source of these receptors: a man younger than 35 who had mild COVID-19 (a few samples of this study predate the infection). Cell type and time point are not known.

This clonotype showed up many times. The chain links TRBV12-3 or TRBV12-4 to TRBJ2-1, with D unclear. Deletions cut 6 bases from V and 8 bases from J, with 8 bases between. The CDR3 spans 11 residues. In nucleotides, the CDR3 is TGTGCCAGCAGGCTAGTGGATGAGCAGTTCTTC. Encoded protein: CASRLVDEQFF.

The chain recombines TRBV6-1 with TRBJ2-5, with D perhaps being TRBD1 or TRBD2 (6 bases each). Trimming took off 7 bases at V and 4 bases at J, with 19 bases between the two ends. Germline CDR1 MNHNS, CDR2 SASEGT. The CDR3 covers 15 residues. CDR3 nucleotides: TGTGCCAGCATGAAGAGAGGGGGGATTGGAGAGACCCAGTACTTC. It is translated as CASMKRGGIGETQYF.

The chain joins TRBV5-1 to TRBJ2-3, with D maybe TRBD2 (6 bases). CDR1 SGHRS and CDR2 YFSETQ come from the germline V gene. V lost 2 bases, J lost 1 base, and 8 bases lay in between. This CDR3 is 14 amino acids long. The CDR3, as DNA: TGCGCCAGCAGCTTATCTAGCGGCACAGATACGCAGTATTTT. This sequence encodes CASSLSSGTDTQYF.

The chain links TRBV4-3 to TRBJ1-2; 9 nucleotides agree with TRBD1. The CDR3 sequence is 16 residues long. Germline CDR1 and CDR2: LGHNA and YSLEER. The V segment lost 1 base and the J segment 1 base; nucleotides outside the gene matches: 4. CDR3 in amino acids: CASSQVTGGINYGYTF. CDR3 nucleotide sequence: TGCGCCAGCAGCCAAGTCACAGGGGGCATTAACTATGGCTACACCTTC.

A few counts support this clonotype. The V call is TRBV12-3 or TRBV12-4, the J call TRBJ1-5; no clear D gene. The CDR3 spans 12 residues. With 8 bases removed from V and 0 bases from J, the gap between germline ends came to 5 bases. CDR3 DNA sequence: TGTGCCAGCGCTGATAGCAATCAGCCCCAGCATTTT. It translates to CASADSNQPQHF.

There are a few counts of this clonotype. The rearrangement joins TRBV7-2 to TRBJ2-1; 11 bases fit TRBD2. Germline V gene lookup returns CDR1 SGHTA and CDR2 FQGNSA. The J segment lost 9 bases and the V segment lost 0 bases, leaving 7 bases of the junction unmatched. CDR3 length equals 16 residues. CDR3 DNA sequence: TGTGCCAGCAGCTTAGCGCCGACTAGCGGGGTTAGTGAGCAGTTCTTC. Encoded protein: CASSLAPTSGVSEQFF.

This chain links TRBV7-2 with TRBJ2-7; the D gene is possibly TRBD1 (5 bases). V was clipped by 4 bases and J by 5 bases, with 12 bases between them. The length of the CDR3 is 13 residues. Looked up from germline, CDR1 is SGHTA and CDR2 is FQGNSA. The CDR3 coding sequence is TGTGCCAGCAGCTCCCTTGGCAGGGACGAGCAGTACGTC. This gives the protein CASSSLGRDEQYV.

This clonotype was seen more than once but under ten times. The J gene is TRBJ2-1, the V gene TRBV4-1, with D uncertain. Germline CDR1 reads MGHRA; CDR2 reads YSYEKL. V was pared by 5 bases and J by 0 bases, with 11 bases between. The CDR3 sequence is 15 residues long. CDR3: CASSSDPVSYNEQFF. The CDR3 DNA follows: TGCGCCAGCAGCTCCGACCCCGTCTCCTACAATGAGCAGTTCTTC.

This clonotype was found a few times. This rearrangement joins TRBV13 to TRBJ2-5; 7 positions agree with TRBD1. CDR3 length: 15 amino acids. Germline V gene data show CDR1 as PRHDT and CDR2 as FYEKMQ (reference sequence). The J segment lost 2 bases and the V segment lost 5 bases, leaving 8 bases of the junction unmatched. Written as DNA, the CDR3 is TGTGCCAGCAGCCGGGGACAGTCGGTGCAAGAGACCCAGTACTTC. Protein: CASSRGQSVQETQYF.

This clonotype has more than one count but fewer than ten. The chain couples TRBV11-2 to TRBJ2-7; TRBD2 agrees at 7 bases. Trimming removed 5 bases from V and 3 bases from J; junction bases left unmatched: 16. The germline V gene has CDR1 SGHAT and CDR2 FQNNGV. The CDR3 is 17 residues long. The CDR3 is CASSPTVLATRLYEQYF. The CDR3 bases are TGTGCCAGCAGCCCCACCGTACTAGCGACGCGTCTCTACGAGCAGTACTTC.

The rearrangement joins TRBV28 to TRBJ1-1; perhaps TRBD1 as D (5 bases). The V end lost 6 bases, the J end lost 1 base, and 15 bases lay between the germline ends. Germline V gene lookup returns CDR1 MDHEN and CDR2 SYDVKM. The CDR3 has 15 residues. CDR3 protein: CASSLNTGRNTEAFF. CDR3 DNA sequence: TGTGCCAGCAGCCTTAACACAGGACGGAACACTGAAGCTTTCTTT.

The chain carries TRBV7-2 and TRBJ1-2, with unresolved D. Trimming took 3 bases from V and 4 from J, leaving 9 bases between them. Germline values: CDR1 SGHTA, CDR2 FQGNSA. The CDR3 extends over 13 amino acids. The CDR3 sequence is CASSFEYSYGYTF. Written as DNA, the CDR3 is TGTGCCAGCAGCTTCGAGTACTCCTATGGCTACACCTTC.

The rearrangement uses TRBV6-5 and TRBJ1-1; D not certain. Germline V lookup: CDR1 MNHEY, CDR2 SVGAGI. There are 12 residues in the CDR3. V was cut by 6 bases and J by 3 bases, with 8 bases left in between. CDR3 region: CASSRGDTEAFF. Written as DNA, the CDR3 is TGTGCCAGCAGCCGCGGGGACACTGAAGCTTTCTTT.

This clonotype was observed at least ten times. V and J are TRBV4-3 and TRBJ2-1; 13 nucleotides align to TRBD2. CDR1 LGHNA and CDR2 YSLEER come from the germline V gene. V trimming: 2 bases; J trimming: 8 bases; junction bases outside the gene matches: 9. This CDR3 contains 17 residues. CDR3 loop: CASSQRQTSGGADEQFF. In DNA, the CDR3 is TGCGCCAGCAGCCAACGTCAAACTAGCGGGGGGGCGGATGAGCAGTTCTTC.